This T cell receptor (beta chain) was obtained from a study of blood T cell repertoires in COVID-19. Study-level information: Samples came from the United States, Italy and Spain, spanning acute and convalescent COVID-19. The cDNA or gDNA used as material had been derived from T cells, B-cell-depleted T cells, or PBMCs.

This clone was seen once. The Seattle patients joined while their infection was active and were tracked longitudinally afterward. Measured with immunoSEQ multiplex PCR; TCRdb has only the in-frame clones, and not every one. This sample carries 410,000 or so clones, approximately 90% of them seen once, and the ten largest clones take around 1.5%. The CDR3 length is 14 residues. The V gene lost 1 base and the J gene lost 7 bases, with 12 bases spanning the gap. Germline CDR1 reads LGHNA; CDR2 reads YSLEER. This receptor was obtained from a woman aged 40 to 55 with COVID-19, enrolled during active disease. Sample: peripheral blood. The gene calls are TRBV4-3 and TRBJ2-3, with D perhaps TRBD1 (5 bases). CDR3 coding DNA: TGCGCCAGCAGCCAAGGGGGCTACCCGAATACGCAGTATTTT. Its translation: CASSQGGYPNTQYF.